These T cell receptor beta chains were read from a single sample in a study of T cell repertoires in cytomegalovirus infection. TCRdb re-called the reads through MiXCR, storing one row per CDR3 protein. This table holds about 130,000 distinct CDR3 sequences, less than 9.5% found once. The sample comprised PBMCs. These receptors all stem from a human donor in good health (CMV status not recorded). Some clones in this sample may be carry-over from other donors' samples. CDR3s include the opening cysteine and the closing phenylalanine or tryptophan.

J gene: TRBJ2-3; V gene: TRBV20-1; CDR3 protein: CSARDPTGGYTQYF
J gene: TRBJ1-2; V gene: TRBV29-1; CDR3 protein: CSVDISGNYGYTF
J gene: TRBJ1-6; V gene: TRBV6-2/TRBV6-3; CDR3 protein: CASSYAYSPLHF
J gene: TRBJ1-3; V gene: TRBV6-6; CDR3 protein: CASSYSARSSGNTIYF
J gene: TRBJ1-1; V gene: TRBV19; CDR3 protein: CASSPGPRVGEAFF
J gene: TRBJ2-3; V gene: TRBV20-1; CDR3 protein: CSARDWRRTSGGDTQYF
J gene: TRBJ2-5; V gene: TRBV11-2; CDR3 protein: CASSLTGDAGTQYF
J gene: TRBJ2-4; V gene: TRBV20-1; CDR3 protein: CSARDPDPVAKNIQYF
J gene: TRBJ2-5; V gene: TRBV10-2; CDR3 protein: CASSESDRQETQYF
J gene: TRBJ2-1; V gene: TRBV29-1; CDR3 protein: CSVVLDYNEQFF
J gene: TRBJ2-1; V gene: TRBV6-6; CDR3 protein: CASSYSEFNEQFF
J gene: TRBJ1-1; V gene: TRBV6-2/TRBV6-3; CDR3 protein: CASSTGKGWGSNTEAFF
J gene: TRBJ1-1; V gene: TRBV20-1; CDR3 protein: CSALAMVGYTEAFF
J gene: TRBJ1-1; V gene: TRBV28; CDR3 protein: CASSLRQTGNTEAFF
J gene: TRBJ2-5; V gene: TRBV10-3; CDR3 protein: CAIMGDRGHETQYF
J gene: TRBJ1-2; V gene: TRBV28; CDR3 protein: CASNSGGYNYGYTF
J gene: TRBJ1-1; V gene: TRBV2; CDR3 protein: CASRGPGTSLNTEAFF
J gene: TRBJ1-1; V gene: TRBV7-2; CDR3 protein: CASRMGPTNTEAFF
J gene: TRBJ1-2; V gene: TRBV19; CDR3 protein: CASSTMGQNLYGYTF
J gene: TRBJ2-1; V gene: TRBV7-2; CDR3 protein: CARSMARGDRVINEQFF
J gene: TRBJ2-3; V gene: TRBV12-3/TRBV12-4; CDR3 protein: CASSLGSRGITDTQYF
J gene: TRBJ1-2; V gene: TRBV12-3/TRBV12-4; CDR3 protein: CASSLLDRVSYTF
J gene: TRBJ2-5; V gene: TRBV20-1; CDR3 protein: CSARGGETQYF
J gene: TRBJ1-1; V gene: TRBV12-3/TRBV12-4; CDR3 protein: CASSVGGAAEAFF
J gene: TRBJ2-7; V gene: TRBV5-1; CDR3 protein: CASSLLATNNAYEQYF
J gene: TRBJ1-2; V gene: TRBV28; CDR3 protein: CASSPSRGYYGYTF
J gene: TRBJ1-3; V gene: TRBV28; CDR3 protein: CASSLSSPGNTIYF
J gene: TRBJ1-2; V gene: TRBV7-2; CDR3 protein: CASSDAGLSLGYGYTF
J gene: TRBJ1-1; V gene: TRBV9; CDR3 protein: CASSRPRTEAFF
J gene: TRBJ2-7; V gene: TRBV12-3/TRBV12-4; CDR3 protein: CASSPGTSGPYEQYF
J gene: TRBJ1-4; V gene: TRBV14; CDR3 protein: CASSQDLGRVGEKLFF
J gene: TRBJ1-6; V gene: TRBV7-6; CDR3 protein: CASSLSGDSPLHF
J gene: TRBJ1-1; V gene: TRBV12-3/TRBV12-4; CDR3 protein: CASSRGGNTEAFF
J gene: TRBJ2-1; V gene: TRBV5-1; CDR3 protein: CASSLEGQGLYNEQFF
J gene: TRBJ2-7; V gene: TRBV5-1; CDR3 protein: CASSLESSNTGQDYEQYF
J gene: TRBJ2-5; V gene: TRBV12-3/TRBV12-4; CDR3 protein: CASGVSGGEETQYF
J gene: TRBJ2-7; V gene: TRBV6-6; CDR3 protein: CASSYSSGIYEQYF
J gene: TRBJ2-7; V gene: TRBV29-1; CDR3 protein: CSVAWNTYEQYF
J gene: TRBJ2-1; V gene: TRBV29-1; CDR3 protein: CSVEDSGYNEQFF
J gene: TRBJ1-2; V gene: TRBV20-1; CDR3 protein: CSARDLGVIGYTF
J gene: TRBJ1-1; V gene: TRBV12-3/TRBV12-4; CDR3 protein: CASSFGDSHAPEAFF
J gene: TRBJ2-1; V gene: TRBV6-6; CDR3 protein: CASSRKTLQGWNEQFF
J gene: TRBJ1-2; V gene: TRBV29-1; CDR3 protein: CSVESVRGYTF
J gene: TRBJ2-7; V gene: TRBV19; CDR3 protein: CASSIPGPIYEQYF
J gene: TRBJ1-1; V gene: TRBV4-1; CDR3 protein: CASSQESGLNTEAFF
J gene: TRBJ2-7; V gene: TRBV7-9; CDR3 protein: CASSLGQKEQYF
J gene: TRBJ1-5; V gene: TRBV28; CDR3 protein: CASSLFPRTARWYPQHF
J gene: TRBJ2-1; V gene: TRBV11-3; CDR3 protein: CASSFSTSGGVLLDEQFF
J gene: TRBJ1-6; V gene: TRBV5-1; CDR3 protein: CASSTGGNSPLHF
J gene: TRBJ1-5; V gene: TRBV19; CDR3 protein: CASSTGQRYQPQHF
J gene: TRBJ1-2; V gene: TRBV28; CDR3 protein: CASSLIDLDYGYTF
J gene: TRBJ2-7; V gene: TRBV10-3; CDR3 protein: CAISESRRGTYEQYF
J gene: TRBJ2-5; V gene: TRBV15; CDR3 protein: CATSRDRETQYF
J gene: TRBJ2-7; V gene: TRBV29-1; CDR3 protein: CSVYLPPFYEQYF